Listed here is a single TCR beta chain. V lost 5 bases, J lost 7 bases, and 12 bases stayed unmatched. CDR3 length: 17 residues. Germline values: CDR1 MRHNA, CDR2 SNTAGT. Sequenced by immunoSEQ multiplex PCR; TCRdb stores in-frame clones only, minus some. The sample holds 95,000 to 150,000 clones, around 92% seen once. The data stem from a study of T cell responses to AZD1222 COVID-19 vaccine. The source was peripheral blood, collected on day 0 of AZD1222 vaccination. The clonotype comes from an adult in good health. The chain employs TRBV6-4 and TRBJ2-2, with 11 bases aligning to TRBD2. The CDR3 nucleotides are TGTGCCAGCAGTCCAACTAGCGGGAGAAGGGTAAACGGGGAGCTGTTTTTT. Residues: CASSPTSGRRVNGELFF.